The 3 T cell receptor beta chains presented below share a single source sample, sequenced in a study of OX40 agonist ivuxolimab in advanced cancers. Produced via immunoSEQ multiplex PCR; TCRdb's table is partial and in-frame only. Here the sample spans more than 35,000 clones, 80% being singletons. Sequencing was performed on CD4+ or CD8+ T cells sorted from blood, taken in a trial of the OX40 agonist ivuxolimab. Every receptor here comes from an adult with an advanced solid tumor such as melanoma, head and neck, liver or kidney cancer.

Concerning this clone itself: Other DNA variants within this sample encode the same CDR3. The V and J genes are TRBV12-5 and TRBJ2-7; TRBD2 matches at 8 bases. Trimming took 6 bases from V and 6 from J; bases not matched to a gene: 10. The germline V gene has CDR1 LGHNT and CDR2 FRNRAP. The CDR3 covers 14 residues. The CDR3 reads CASGPRGGEGEQYF. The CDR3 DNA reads TGTGCTAGTGGGCCCCGGGGGGGGGAAGGCGAGCAGTACTTC.

In nucleotides, the CDR3 is TGTGCCAGCAGCTTAGTCGACAGGTCCTACCTCTATGGCTACACCTTC. It codes for CASSLVDRSYLYGYTF. The rearrangement links TRBV7-8 to TRBJ1-2; possibly TRBD1 for D (6 bases). The V end was cut by 1 base, the J end by 4 bases, with 16 bases between. CDR1 is SGHVS, CDR2 FQNEAQ, per germline. The CDR3 spans 16 residues. The full variable domain, in which reference TRBV7-8 and TRBJ1-2 provide the parts outside the CDR3, is GAGVSQSPRYKVAKRGQDVALRCDPISGHVSLFWYQQALGQGPEFLTYFQNEAQLDKSGLPSDRFFAERPEGSVSTLKIQRTQQEDSAVYLCASSLVDRSYLYGYTFGSGTRLTVV.

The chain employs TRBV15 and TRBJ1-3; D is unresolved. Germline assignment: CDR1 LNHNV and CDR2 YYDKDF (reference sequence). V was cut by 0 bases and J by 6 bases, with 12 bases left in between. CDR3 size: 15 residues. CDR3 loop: CATSRERRRLNTIYF. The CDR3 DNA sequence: TGTGCCACCAGCAGAGAAAGAAGGCGGCTAAACACCATATATTTT.